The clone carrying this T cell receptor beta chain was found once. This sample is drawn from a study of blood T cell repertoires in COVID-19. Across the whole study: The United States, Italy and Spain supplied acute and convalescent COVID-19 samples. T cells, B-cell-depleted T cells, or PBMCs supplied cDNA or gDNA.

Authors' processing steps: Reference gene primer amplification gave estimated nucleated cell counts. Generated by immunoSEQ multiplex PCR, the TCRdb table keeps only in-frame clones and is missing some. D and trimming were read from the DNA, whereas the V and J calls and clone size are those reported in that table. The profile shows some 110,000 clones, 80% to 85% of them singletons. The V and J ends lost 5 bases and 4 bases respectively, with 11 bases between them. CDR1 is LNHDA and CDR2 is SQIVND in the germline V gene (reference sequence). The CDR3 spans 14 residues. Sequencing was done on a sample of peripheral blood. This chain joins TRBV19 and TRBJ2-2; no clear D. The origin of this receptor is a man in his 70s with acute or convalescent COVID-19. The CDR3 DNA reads TGTGCCAGTAGTCCTCTTTCGGTCACCGGGGAGCTGTTTTTT. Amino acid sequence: CASSPLSVTGELFF.